These 28 T cell receptor beta chains originate from one sample sequenced in a study of T cell repertoires in cytomegalovirus infection. TCRdb itself ran the reads through MiXCR, one entry per CDR3 protein. The sample lists under 120,000 distinct CDR3 sequences, roughly 39% occurring once. Their antigens are not known. The material was CD8+ T cells from cultured PBMCs, obtained from culture after CMV antigen stimulation. The receptors come from a human donor in good health (CMV status not recorded). Some clones in this sample may be carry-over from other donors' samples.

The chain is built from TRBV12-3 or TRBV12-4 and TRBJ1-1; a weak D match, TRBD1 (5 bases). CDR3 size: 13 residues. Trimming left V 4 bases short and J 1 base short, with 7 bases between. Here the CDR3 reads CASSSGGNTEAFF. The CDR3 coding sequence is TGTGCCAGCAGTTCGGGGGGGAACACTGAAGCTTTCTTT.

This chain joins TRBV12-3 or TRBV12-4 and TRBJ2-1; D uncertain. V lost 7 bases and J 9 bases, leaving 16 bases between the germline ends. The CDR3 sequence is 13 residues long. The CDR3 DNA reads as TGTGCCAGCACCTTAAGTTCCCCCGGTGAGCAGTTCTTC. Translating it yields CASTLSSPGEQFF.

In its sample, this clonotype was seen a few times. This sequence joins TRBV12-3 or TRBV12-4 and TRBJ1-3; no clear D. V was pared by 2 bases and J by 2 bases, with 10 bases between. The CDR3 runs 15 residues. CDR3 sequence: CASSLRELTGNTIYF. The CDR3 bases are TGTGCCAGCAGTTTACGGGAACTAACTGGAAACACCATATATTTT.

This clonotype was counted a few times. V is TRBV7-2 and J is TRBJ2-2; no definite D call. CDR1 is SGHTA and CDR2 is FQGNSA in the germline V gene. Trimming left V 2 bases short and J 2 bases short, with 15 bases between. CDR3 length: 17 amino acids. CDR3 DNA: TGTGCCAGCAGCTTATATGGCCAGGCGATTAACACCGGGGAGCTGTTTTTT. Translation: CASSLYGQAINTGELFF.

The DNA of the CDR3 is TGTGCCAGCAGCCTCTCGGTTGAGCAGTTCTTC. This translates into CASSLSVEQFF. This sequence joins TRBV7-4 and TRBJ2-1; no firm D call. This CDR3 has 11 amino acids. The germline CDR1 and CDR2 sequences are SGHVT and SQSDAQ. The V gene lost 5 bases and the J gene lost 9 bases, with 8 bases spanning the gap.

The CDR3 DNA sequence: TGTGCCAGCAGCTTAGCGTGGGGGGAGACAAACTATGGCTACACCTTC. Its translation: CASSLAWGETNYGYTF. V is TRBV7-8 and J is TRBJ1-2; the D gene is possibly TRBD1 (5 bases). Germline V gene lookup returns CDR1 SGHVS and CDR2 FQNEAQ. V was pared by 0 bases and J by 2 bases, with 13 bases between. The CDR3 spans 16 residues.

The count of this clonotype is one. This chain connects TRBV4-1 to TRBJ2-7; 10 bases agree with TRBD1. Germline V gene data show CDR1 as MGHRA and CDR2 as YSYEKL. The CDR3 runs to 14 residues. V lost 4 bases to trimming and J lost 4 bases; unmatched junction nucleotides: 4. The CDR3 here is CASSLDRGLYEQYF. CDR3 sequence (DNA): TGCGCCAGCAGCCTGGACAGGGGGTTATACGAGCAGTACTTC.

This rearrangement joins TRBV7-6 to TRBJ2-2; 9 bases are shared with TRBD2. The trim removed 3 bases at V and 5 bases at J, leaving 10 bases unmatched. The CDR3 extends over 17 amino acids. CDR1 and CDR2 from the germline V gene are SGHVS and FNYEAQ. DNA of the CDR3: TGTGCCAGCAGCTTCGCTAGCGGGGAACACTGGACCGGGGAGCTGTTTTTT. Its protein product is CASSFASGEHWTGELFF.

The genes are TRBV11-2 and TRBJ2-3; the D is unclear. Germline V gene data show CDR1 as SGHAT and CDR2 as FQNNGV. The CDR3 spans 13 residues. V was shortened by 4 bases and J by 1 base, with 6 bases between the two germline ends. The CDR3: CASSSIRTDTQYF. For the CDR3, the DNA is TGTGCCAGCAGCTCCATCCGCACAGATACGCAGTATTTT.

This clonotype was observed a handful of times. The chain uses TRBV7-9 and TRBJ2-7; possibly TRBD1 for D (5 bases). Trimming took 1 base from V and 7 from J, leaving 11 bases between them. The CDR3 spans 13 residues. Germline assignment: CDR1 SEHNR and CDR2 FQNEAQ (reference sequence). CDR3: CASSLDSGSEQYF. In nucleotides, the CDR3 is TGTGCCAGCAGCTTAGATTCAGGGTCAGAGCAGTACTTC.

V is TRBV24-1 and J is TRBJ2-5; possibly TRBD1 for D (7 bases). V lost 2 bases and J lost 2, with 11 bases in between. CDR3 length equals 15 residues. From germline, CDR1 is KGHDR and CDR2 SFDVKD. The CDR3 sequence is CATSDWRDSQETQYF. The CDR3 coding sequence is TGTGCCACCAGTGATTGGCGGGACAGTCAAGAGACCCAGTACTTC.

In this sample, this clonotype turned up once. The chain combines TRBV20-1 with TRBJ2-1; 9 bases fit TRBD1. V shed 5 bases, J shed 6 bases, and the junction held 14 bases outside the gene matches. The CDR3 is 16 residues long. Germline CDR1 is DFQATT and CDR2 is SNEGSKA (reference sequence). DNA of the CDR3: TGCAGTGCTGAGGACAGGGGACACCTAATCCTCAATGAGCAGTTCTTC. Protein sequence: CSAEDRGHLILNEQFF.

At least ten counts were recorded for this clonotype. The V and J genes are TRBV7-2 and TRBJ2-5; no clear D gene. The CDR3 is made up of 16 amino acids. Trimming took 5 bases from V and 2 from J, leaving 18 bases between them. Germline loops: CDR1 SGHTA, CDR2 FQGNSA. In DNA, the CDR3 is TGTGCCAGCAGCAACTTGGCTAGTAGGTGGCAAGAGACCCAGTACTTC. This codes for CASSNLASRWQETQYF.

This rearrangement joins TRBV28 to TRBJ2-4; D unclear. CDR1 and CDR2 from the germline V gene are MDHEN and SYDVKM. Trimming pared 3 bases from V and 6 bases from J, leaving 6 bases between. This CDR3 spans 12 amino acids. The CDR3 reads CASSFELNIQYF. Here the CDR3 DNA reads TGTGCCAGCAGTTTTGAGCTAAACATTCAGTACTTC.

The gene calls are TRBV5-5 and TRBJ2-3; D perhaps matches TRBD2 (9 bases). The ends were cut back, 5 bases at V and 3 bases at J, with 31 bases in the middle. This CDR3 contains 20 residues. The germline V gene encodes CDR1 SGHKS and CDR2 YYEKEE (reference sequence). The CDR3 sequence: CASRDTDRGWAGGHTDTQYF. The CDR3 bases are TGTGCCAGCAGGGATACCGACAGGGGCTGGGCGGGGGGGCATACAGATACGCAGTATTTT.

This clonotype was found many times. This sequence joins TRBV12-3 or TRBV12-4 and TRBJ1-1; tentatively, D is TRBD1 (6 bases). V was trimmed by 3 bases and J by 4 bases, leaving 12 bases between them. CDR3 size: 14 residues. The CDR3 spells CASSFEIQGTEAFF. The CDR3 DNA follows: TGTGCCAGCAGTTTTGAGATACAGGGCACTGAAGCTTTCTTT.

The chain couples TRBV29-1 to TRBJ2-7; D may be TRBD1 or TRBD2 (5 bases each). The CDR3 consists of 15 residues. Trimming removed 3 bases at V and 2 bases at J, with 17 bases between. CDR1 and CDR2 from the germline V gene are SQVTM and ANQGSEA. DNA of the CDR3: TGCAGCGTTGAGCTCCGGGACCGTCAGACCTACGAGCAGTACTTC. As protein: CSVELRDRQTYEQYF.

The V call is TRBV29-1, the J call TRBJ2-5; the D gene is possibly TRBD2 (5 bases). The germline CDR1 and CDR2 sequences are SQVTM and ANQGSEA. Trimming removed 7 bases at V and 5 bases at J, with 8 bases between. This CDR3 has 10 residues. The CDR3 DNA reads TGCAGCGCCGGGGATGAGACCCAGTACTTC. This encodes CSAGDETQYF. The full variable domain, completed using reference TRBV29-1 and TRBJ2-5, is SAVISQKPSRDICQRGTSLTIQCQVDSQVTMMFWYRQQPGQSLTLIATANQGSEATYESGFVIDKFPISRPNLTFSTLTVSNMSPEDSSIYLCSAGDETQYFGPGTRLLVL.

The gene calls are TRBV6-1 and TRBJ1-2; the D is unclear. V lost 1 base and J lost 6, with 18 bases in between. Germline CDR1 is MNHNS and CDR2 is SASEGT. CDR3 length equals 16 residues. CDR3 nucleotides: TGTGCCAGCAGTGAAGTTCCGACACCCCGGCGGGATGGCTACACCTTC. It translates to CASSEVPTPRRDGYTF.

The CDR3, as DNA: TGTGCCAGCAGTTTATTGGGGGGCGACGGGGAGCTGTTTTTT. Translated, it gives CASSLLGGDGELFF. J is TRBJ2-2 and V is TRBV6-8, with D perhaps being TRBD1 or TRBD2 (6 bases each). CDR1 and CDR2 (germline): MNHGY, SAAAGT. The CDR3 is 14 amino acids. The V and J ends lost 4 bases and 7 bases respectively, with 13 bases between them.

The J gene is TRBJ2-2, the V gene TRBV12-3 or TRBV12-4; tentatively, D is TRBD1 or TRBD2 (6 bases each). The CDR3 has 16 residues. V lost 5 bases to trimming and J lost 0 bases, with 13 bases between them. Written as DNA, the CDR3 is TGTGCCAGCAGTCCCAAGGGGGGCTCGAACACCGGGGAGCTGTTTTTT. This encodes CASSPKGGSNTGELFF.

The J gene is TRBJ1-1, the V gene TRBV4-1; 8 nucleotides align to TRBD1. The CDR3 length is 14 residues. Trimming cost V 8 bases and J 5 bases; bases outside gene matches: 10. Germline lookup yields CDR1 MGHRA and CDR2 YSYEKL. The CDR3 sequence: CASGRTGMTTEAFF. Here the CDR3 DNA reads TGCGCCAGCGGCCGGACAGGGATGACGACTGAAGCTTTCTTT.

The rearrangement uses TRBV7-2 and TRBJ2-6; the D is unclear. V dropped 5 bases and J dropped 0 bases, with 8 bases sitting between them. The CDR3 is 15 residues long. The V gene's germline CDR1 is SGHTA and CDR2 FQGNSA. CDR3 loop: CASSEHLSGANVLTF. DNA for the CDR3: TGTGCCAGCAGCGAACACCTCTCTGGGGCCAACGTCCTGACTTTC.

V is TRBV14 and J is TRBJ1-1, with TRBD1 identical over 9 bases. V gave up 0 bases and J gave up 4 bases; unmatched junction bases: 9. CDR1 and CDR2 from the germline V gene are SGHDN and FVKESK. The CDR3 extends over 17 amino acids. Written as DNA, the CDR3 is TGTGCCAGCAGCCAAGATAAGATAACAGGGGGCCCCACTGAAGCTTTCTTT. It yields the protein CASSQDKITGGPTEAFF.

The J gene is TRBJ2-1, the V gene TRBV12-3 or TRBV12-4; 8 nucleotides align to TRBD2. The CDR3 runs to 14 residues. The J segment lost 6 bases and the V segment lost 7 bases, leaving 8 bases of the junction unmatched. The CDR3 DNA reads TGTGCCAGCACTATCGACGGGGGGGTCAATGAGCAGTTCTTC. Its translation: CASTIDGGVNEQFF.

The table lists this clonotype with a few counts. The chain combines TRBV19 with TRBJ1-1; maybe TRBD1 (5 bases). V shed 6 bases and J shed 0 bases, with 11 bases lying between them. CDR1 LNHDA and CDR2 SQIVND come from the germline V gene (reference sequence). The CDR3 is made up of 14 amino acids. DNA of the CDR3: TGTGCCAGTAGCTACAGGTGGATGAACACTGAAGCTTTCTTT. Protein product: CASSYRWMNTEAFF.

The chain combines TRBV27 with TRBJ2-7; 10 bases align to TRBD1. Per the germline V gene, CDR1 is MNHEY and CDR2 is SMNVEV (reference sequence). Trimming cost V 3 bases and J 3 bases; bases outside gene matches: 8. The CDR3 is 16 residues long. The CDR3 protein is CASSLALGQGYYEQYF. CDR3 DNA: TGTGCCAGCAGTTTGGCTTTGGGACAGGGGTACTACGAGCAGTACTTC.

The chain combines TRBV4-1 with TRBJ2-7; D is unclear. Germline values: CDR1 MGHRA, CDR2 YSYEKL. Trimming shortened V by 4 bases and J by 3 bases, and 16 bases separated the two germline ends. The CDR3 sequence is 15 residues long. The CDR3 loop reads CASSPDLGESYEQYF. CDR3 sequence (DNA): TGCGCCAGCAGCCCCGACTTGGGTGAGAGCTACGAGCAGTACTTC.